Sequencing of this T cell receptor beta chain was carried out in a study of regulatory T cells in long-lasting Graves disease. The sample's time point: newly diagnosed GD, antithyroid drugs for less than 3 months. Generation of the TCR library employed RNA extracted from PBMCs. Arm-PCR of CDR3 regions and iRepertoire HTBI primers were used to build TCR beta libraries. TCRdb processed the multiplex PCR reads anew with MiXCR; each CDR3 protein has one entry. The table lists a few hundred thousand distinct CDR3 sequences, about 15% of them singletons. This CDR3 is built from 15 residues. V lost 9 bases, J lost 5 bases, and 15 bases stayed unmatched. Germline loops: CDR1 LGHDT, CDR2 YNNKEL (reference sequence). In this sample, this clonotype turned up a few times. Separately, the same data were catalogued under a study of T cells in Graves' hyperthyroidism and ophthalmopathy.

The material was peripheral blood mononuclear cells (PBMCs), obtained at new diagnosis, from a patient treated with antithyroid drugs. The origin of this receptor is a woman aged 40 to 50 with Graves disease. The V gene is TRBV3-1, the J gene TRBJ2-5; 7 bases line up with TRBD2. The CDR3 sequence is CASMSGQRDDETQYF. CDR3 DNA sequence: TGTGCCAGTATGAGCGGGCAGCGGGACGATGAGACCCAGTACTTC.